A single sample is the source of the 28 T cell receptor beta chains below, sequenced in a study of shared clonotypes between healthy human individuals. Naive CD8 isolation took CD45RO-negative cells positively selected for CCR7 and excluded terminally differentiated effector memory CD45RA+ cells. Data came from immunoSEQ multiplex PCR; TCRdb stores just in-frame clones and leaves some out. The profile shows millions of clones, 85% to 95% of them singletons. The sample consisted of naive CD8+ T cells sorted from blood. Every receptor here comes from a young man in good health.

The chain employs TRBV9 and TRBJ2-7; 9 nucleotides match TRBD1. With 4 bases clipped from V and 3 bases from J, the junction kept 14 bases outside the gene matches. The CDR3 totals 17 residues. CDR1 and CDR2 from the germline V gene are SGDLS and YYNGEE. The CDR3 sequence: CASSLEGGQGSIYEQYF. The CDR3 nucleotides are TGTGCCAGCAGCTTAGAGGGGGGACAGGGATCAATCTACGAGCAGTACTTC.

CDR3 sequence: CASIPLLGGAYGYTF. CDR3 coding DNA: TGTGCCAGCATCCCCCTACTGGGCGGCGCCTATGGCTACACCTTC. V gene TRBV6-5 combines with J gene TRBJ1-2, with D uncertain. Deletions cut 7 bases from V and 4 bases from J, with 19 bases between. The CDR3 contains 15 residues. Per the germline V gene, CDR1 is MNHEY and CDR2 is SVGAGI.

This chain uses TRBV7-6 with TRBJ2-1, with 14 bases aligning to TRBD2. Germline V gene data show CDR1 as SGHVS and CDR2 as FNYEAQ. The ends lost 4 bases at V and 7 bases at J; junction bases unmatched: 6. The CDR3 spans 16 residues. The CDR3 sequence is CASSSLGLAGENEQFF. DNA for the CDR3: TGTGCCAGCAGCTCTCTGGGACTAGCGGGAGAGAATGAGCAGTTCTTC.

The V and J genes are TRBV29-1 and TRBJ2-7, with D maybe TRBD2 (6 bases). The CDR3 runs 12 residues. CDR1 is SQVTM and CDR2 is ANQGSEA in the germline V gene. The CDR3 region is CSWGDGSYEQYF. Written as DNA, the CDR3 is TGCAGTTGGGGGGACGGGAGCTACGAGCAGTACTTC.

J is TRBJ1-5 and V is TRBV5-1; D possibly corresponds to TRBD1 (6 bases). The CDR3 length is 15 residues. V was clipped by 1 base and J by 4 bases, with 12 bases between them. Germline-derived CDR1 and CDR2 are SGHRS and YFSETQ. The CDR3 DNA follows: TGCGCCAGCAGCTTGCGGGGGGCTGAAAATCAGCCCCAGCATTTT. It codes for CASSLRGAENQPQHF.

This clone was seen only once. V usage is TRBV27 and J usage is TRBJ1-2; a possible D gene is TRBD1 (5 bases). V was pared by 5 bases and J by 8 bases, with 18 bases between. Germline V gene data show CDR1 as MNHEY and CDR2 as SMNVEV (reference sequence). The CDR3 contains 14 residues. CDR3 in DNA: TGTGCCAGCAGTCCATTTGGGGCCTTAGACGGCTACACCTTC. This encodes CASSPFGALDGYTF.

This clone appeared a single time. V is TRBV4-2 and J is TRBJ2-7; 8 bases are a match to TRBD2. The CDR3 is 15 residues long. Losses at the gene ends were 2 bases for V and 4 bases for J; bases not matched to a gene: 7. Germline V CDR1 and CDR2: LGHNA, YNFKEQ. The CDR3 DNA follows: TGTGCCAGCAGCCAAATCGGGGGGGAGCATTACGAGCAGTACTTC. It encodes CASSQIGGEHYEQYF.

DNA of the CDR3: TGTGCCAGCAGCCTCATGATGGGGTTTGAAGAGACCCAGTACTTC. As protein: CASSLMMGFEETQYF. The chain recombines TRBV9 with TRBJ2-5; D unresolved. The CDR3 spans 15 residues. Deletions cut 4 bases from V and 3 bases from J, with 16 bases between. Germline assignment: CDR1 SGDLS and CDR2 YYNGEE.

V usage is TRBV29-1 and J usage is TRBJ2-1; no reliable D call. Germline CDR1 is SQVTM and CDR2 is ANQGSEA. V dropped 0 bases and J dropped 5 bases, with 5 bases sitting between them. This CDR3 region has 12 residues. The CDR3 region is CSVEDGNNEQFF. In DNA form, the CDR3 reads TGCAGCGTTGAAGATGGCAACAATGAGCAGTTCTTC.

V usage is TRBV7-8 and J usage is TRBJ1-1, with 7 bases that match TRBD1. V was clipped by 0 bases and J by 1 base; unmatched bases: 11. This CDR3 is 18 amino acids long. The germline CDR1 and CDR2 sequences are SGHVS and FQNEAQ. CDR3 DNA: TGTGCCAGCAGCTTAGCGTTCGGGACAGTACGATCGAACACTGAAGCTTTCTTT. Translation: CASSLAFGTVRSNTEAFF. The whole variable domain, remainder taken from reference TRBV7-8 and TRBJ1-1, is GAGVSQSPRYKVAKRGQDVALRCDPISGHVSLFWYQQALGQGPEFLTYFQNEAQLDKSGLPSDRFFAERPEGSVSTLKIQRTQQEDSAVYLCASSLAFGTVRSNTEAFFGQGTRLTVV.

The J gene is TRBJ1-1, the V gene TRBV2, with TRBD1 identical over 10 bases. CDR1 is SNHLY, CDR2 FYNNEI, per germline. The CDR3 sequence is 18 residues long. V trimming: 2 bases; J trimming: 4 bases; junction bases outside the gene matches: 13. The chain's CDR3 is CASSEWKTGGVESTEAFF. The DNA of the CDR3 is TGTGCCAGCAGTGAATGGAAGACAGGGGGCGTAGAAAGCACTGAAGCTTTCTTT. Full variable domain (missing parts from reference TRBV2 and TRBJ1-1): EPEVTQTPSHQVTQMGQEVILRCVPISNHLYFYWYRQILGQKVEFLVSFYNNEISEKSEIFDDQFSVERPDGSNFTLKIRSTKLEDSAMYFCASSEWKTGGVESTEAFFGQGTRLTVV.

The CDR3 spells CASSSSTGDTQYF. The CDR3 DNA is TGTGCCAGCAGCTCGTCGACAGGAGATACGCAGTATTTT. This chain uses TRBV7-9 with TRBJ2-3, with D possibly matching TRBD1 (6 bases). V lost 4 bases and J 5 bases, leaving 10 bases between the germline ends. Germline V CDR1 and CDR2: SEHNR, FQNEAQ (reference sequence). There are 13 residues in the CDR3.

This clone has only one observation. This chain connects TRBV29-1 to TRBJ2-7; D is tentatively TRBD1 or TRBD2 (6 bases each). The CDR3 loop spans 13 amino acids. CDR1 and CDR2 from the germline V gene are SQVTM and ANQGSEA. Trimming took 7 bases from V and 5 from J, leaving 18 bases between them. CDR3 in amino acids: CSATSGAGDEQYF. Here the CDR3 DNA reads TGCAGCGCTACCTCGGGGGCAGGTGACGAGCAGTACTTC.

Points on this clone: Sequence at one end of the junction differs from germline and may be a read error. The genes are TRBV7-9 and TRBJ2-3; 11 bases map to TRBD2. Looked up from germline, CDR1 is SEHNR and CDR2 is FQNEAQ (reference sequence). This CDR3 comprises 15 residues. DNA for the CDR3: TGTGCCAGCAGATTAGCGGGAGGGGACACAGATACGCAGTATTTT. It specifies CASRLAGGDTDTQYF.

This clone was seen a single time. This chain links TRBV15 with TRBJ2-7; D is perhaps TRBD2 (5 bases). Germline CDR1 reads LNHNV; CDR2 reads YYDKDF (reference sequence). The CDR3 runs 15 residues. V was clipped by 0 bases and J by 5 bases, with 14 bases between them. The CDR3 here is CATSRDIAGSNEQYF. Here the CDR3 DNA reads TGTGCCACCAGCAGAGATATCGCTGGGAGCAACGAGCAGTACTTC.

V is TRBV11-1 and J is TRBJ2-5; possibly TRBD2 for D (6 bases). The CDR3 spans 14 residues. V was trimmed by 4 bases and J by 2 bases, leaving 11 bases between them. Germline-derived CDR1 and CDR2 are SGHAT and FQDESV (reference sequence). CDR3 protein: CASSSGLQQETQYF. The CDR3 DNA reads TGTGCCAGCAGCTCGGGACTTCAACAAGAGACCCAGTACTTC.

CDR3 sequence reads: CASSANRDILAHEQYF. Written as DNA, the CDR3 is TGTGCCAGTAGTGCGAACCGGGACATTCTTGCGCACGAGCAGTACTTC. The V gene is TRBV19, the J gene TRBJ2-7; a possible D gene is TRBD1 (6 bases). Germline V gives CDR1 LNHDA, CDR2 SQIVND (reference sequence). CDR3 size: 16 residues. The V end lost 5 bases, the J end lost 5 bases, and 22 bases lay between the germline ends.

The rearrangement links TRBV11-2 to TRBJ2-7; 15 bases match TRBD2. The CDR3 runs 16 residues. The germline gives CDR1 SGHAT, CDR2 FQNNGV. Germline trimming cut 5 bases from V and 1 base from J; bases unmatched to any gene: 3. The CDR3 is CASSPGLAGGSYEQYF. Written as DNA, the CDR3 is TGTGCCAGCAGCCCGGGACTAGCGGGGGGTTCCTACGAGCAGTACTTC.

The chain combines TRBV2 with TRBJ1-1; a possible D gene is TRBD1 (5 bases). The CDR3 runs to 14 residues. Germline-derived CDR1 and CDR2 are SNHLY and FYNNEI. V lost 9 bases and J 1 base, leaving 15 bases between the germline ends. The CDR3 DNA follows: TGTGCCAGGGCCGAAACGGGGGGGAACACTGAAGCTTTCTTT. Its protein product is CARAETGGNTEAFF. Together with reference TRBV2 and TRBJ1-1, the CDR3 gives the full variable domain: EPEVTQTPSHQVTQMGQEVILRCVPISNHLYFYWYRQILGQKVEFLVSFYNNEISEKSEIFDDQFSVERPDGSNFTLKIRSTKLEDSAMYFCARAETGGNTEAFFGQGTRLTVV.

In regard to this clone: A much more abundant neighbour one base away suggests this may be a read error. This chain's CDR3 is CASSWDSGYEQYF. DNA for the CDR3: TGTGCCAGCAGCTGGGACAGCGGCTACGAGCAGTACTTC. The J gene is TRBJ2-7, the V gene TRBV11-2; TRBD1 aligns across 7 bases. Trimming at V came to 4 bases and at J to 3 bases, leaving 3 bases not matched to a gene. This CDR3 is built from 13 residues. Germline V gene lookup returns CDR1 SGHAT and CDR2 FQNNGV.

This rearrangement joins TRBV10-3 to TRBJ2-5; D possibly corresponds to TRBD2 (6 bases). This CDR3 spans 13 amino acids. V dropped 4 bases and J dropped 3 bases, with 9 bases sitting between them. Per germline, CDR1 ENHRY and CDR2 SYGVKD. CDR3 sequence: CAISAAGEETQYF. The CDR3 DNA reads as TGTGCCATCAGTGCAGCGGGTGAAGAGACCCAGTACTTC.

The chain couples TRBV9 to TRBJ2-1; 9 nucleotides match TRBD2. V lost 0 bases, J lost 9 bases, and 13 bases stayed unmatched. The CDR3 spans 17 residues. The germline V gene has CDR1 SGDLS and CDR2 YYNGEE. DNA of the CDR3: TGTGCCAGCAGCGTAGAAGGGCGGGAGGGTACCTTGGGTGAGCAGTTCTTC. Protein sequence: CASSVEGREGTLGEQFF.

This rearrangement joins TRBV4-1 to TRBJ2-3; TRBD2 matches at 9 bases. The length of the CDR3 is 16 residues. The germline gives CDR1 MGHRA, CDR2 YSYEKL. Trimming at V came to 2 bases and at J to 2 bases, leaving 5 bases not matched to a gene. The CDR3 region is CASSQLTSGNTDTQYF. The CDR3 nucleotides read TGCGCCAGCAGCCAATTGACTAGCGGCAACACAGATACGCAGTATTTT.

The chain combines TRBV7-9 with TRBJ1-1; 8 nucleotides align to TRBD1. Germline V CDR1 and CDR2: SEHNR, FQNEAQ (reference sequence). J was trimmed by 6 bases and V by 5 bases; bases with no gene match: 5. The CDR3 spans 13 residues. The CDR3 DNA reads TGTGCCAGCAGCCGACAGGGGTCTCCTGAAGCTTTCTTT. It codes for CASSRQGSPEAFF.

The chain has TRBV7-2 and TRBJ1-2, with a tentative D call TRBD1 (6 bases). This CDR3 is 17 amino acids long. Germline CDR1 SGHTA, CDR2 FQGNSA. V was clipped by 1 base and J by 5 bases, with 20 bases between them. The CDR3 loop is CASSLGFETGTFYGYTF. The CDR3 bases are TGTGCCAGCAGCTTAGGATTCGAGACCGGGACATTTTATGGCTACACCTTC.

This chain joins TRBV10-3 and TRBJ1-2; D may be TRBD1 (6 bases). This CDR3 has 14 residues. Germline V gene data show CDR1 as ENHRY and CDR2 as SYGVKD. Trimming took off 6 bases at V and 6 bases at J, with 17 bases between the two ends. In DNA, the CDR3 is TGTGCCATCAGCCAGGAGGCCAGGGGTGATGGCTACACCTTC. It yields the protein CAISQEARGDGYTF.

The table lists this clone with a count of one. Written as DNA, the CDR3 is TGTGCCAGCAGTTACGGGGGGCTTAACTATGGCTACACCTTC. It is translated as CASSYGGLNYGYTF. V usage is TRBV27 and J usage is TRBJ1-2, with TRBD1 as a possible D gene (6 bases). CDR3 size: 14 residues. Looked up from germline, CDR1 is MNHEY and CDR2 is SMNVEV (reference sequence). V was cut by 4 bases and J by 1 base, with 10 bases left in between.

The rearrangement uses TRBV5-6 and TRBJ2-7; 7 bases agree with TRBD1. The junction had 12 bases not matched to a gene; V was cut back by 1 base and J by 2 bases. CDR1 SGHDT and CDR2 YYEEEE come from the germline V gene. The CDR3 length is 17 residues. The CDR3 here is CASSLWDSGELTYEQYF. In DNA, the CDR3 is TGTGCCAGCAGCTTGTGGGACAGTGGGGAACTGACCTACGAGCAGTACTTC.